A selection of T cell receptor beta chains follows, all from one sample in a study of beta chain features in type 1 diabetes. This table comes from immunoSEQ multiplex PCR, and its TCRdb copy is limited to in-frame clones, with some not included. Of 600,000 to 650,000 clones listed, roughly a sixth are singletons. The specimen was naive CD4+ T cells from blood. All receptors come from a man aged 18 to 29 in good health. The CDR3 runs from the conserved cysteine through the conserved F or W. A D gene is named only where the DNA matches it firmly. Rows may omit the clone size; those that give it use once, few, many or a size class.

clone_size d_call j_call cdr3_length v_call cdr3_aa cdr3_nt
- - TRBJ2-1 17 TRBV4-2 CASSQDRGGNSYNEQFF TGTGCCAGCAGCCAAGATAGGGGGGGGAACTCCTACAATGAGCAGTTCTTC
- - TRBJ1-1 15 TRBV10-3 CAIGSGQGRRTEAFF TGTGCCATCGGGAGTGGTCAGGGCAGACGTACTGAAGCTTTCTTT
few TRBD2 TRBJ2-1 17 TRBV7-9 CATSSRGGSSSYNEQFF TGTGCCACCTCGTCCCGGGGGGGCTCCAGCTCCTACAATGAGCAGTTCTTC
- - TRBJ2-7 15 TRBV10-3 CAISGAQGTPYEQYF TGTGCCATCAGTGGGGCACAGGGAACCCCCTACGAGCAGTACTTC
- - TRBJ1-1 15 TRBV5-4 CASSLVRGSNTEAFF TGTGCCAGCAGCTTGGTGAGGGGCTCGAACACTGAAGCTTTCTTT
- - TRBJ2-7 13 TRBV27 CASRQGTLYEQYF TGTGCCAGCAGACAGGGAACCTTGTACGAGCAGTACTTC
- TRBD2 TRBJ2-5 16 TRBV5-1 CASSLGTSGVQETQYF TGCGCCAGCAGCTTGGGAACTAGCGGAGTCCAAGAGACCCAGTACTTC
few - TRBJ1-1 15 TRBV5-1 CASSLMLAGNTEAFF TGCGCCAGCAGCTTGATGCTGGCGGGGAACACTGAAGCTTTCTTT
- TRBD1 TRBJ1-6 15 TRBV7-8 CASSSLDRGNSPLHF TGTGCCAGCAGCTCCCTCGACAGGGGGAATTCACCCCTCCACTTT
few TRBD1 TRBJ1-2 16 TRBV4-3 CASSQDSGQKNYGYTF TGCGCCAGCAGCCAAGACTCGGGACAGAAGAACTATGGCTACACCTTC
- - TRBJ1-1 13 TRBV2 CASSEQLNTEAFF TGTGCCAGCAGTGAACAACTGAACACTGAAGCTTTCTTT
- - TRBJ1-1 13 TRBV7-2 CASSFGENTEAFF TGTGCCAGCAGCTTCGGGGAGAACACTGAAGCTTTCTTT
- TRBD1 TRBJ2-1 15 TRBV7-9 CASSLYGTGNNEQFF TGTGCCAGCAGCTTATACGGGACAGGGAACAATGAGCAGTTCTTC
- TRBD2 TRBJ2-1 17 TRBV7-8 CASSLGASGGYYNEQFF TGTGCCAGCAGCTTAGGGGCTAGCGGGGGGTACTACAATGAGCAGTTCTTC
- - TRBJ1-2 15 TRBV5-1 CASSLEGTKMWGYTF TGCGCCAGCAGCTTGGAGGGTACGAAAATGTGGGGCTACACCTTC
- - TRBJ1-2 14 TRBV7-9 CASSSGRSRYGYTF TGTGCCAGCAGCTCCGGACGATCTCGCTATGGCTACACCTTC
- - TRBJ2-7 15 TRBV7-2 CASSSTTGPTYEQYF TGTGCCAGCAGCTCGACAACCGGGCCAACCTACGAGCAGTACTTC
- - TRBJ1-5 13 TRBV2 CASSEDREKPQHF TGTGCCAGCAGTGAGGACAGAGAGAAGCCCCAGCATTTT
- - TRBJ1-1 13 TRBV11-2 CASSLRGNTEAFF TGTGCCAGCAGCTTGAGGGGGAACACTGAAGCTTTCTTT
- - TRBJ2-7 13 TRBV10-3 CAISHLSLYEQYF TGTGCCATCAGCCATCTGTCCCTTTACGAGCAGTACTTC